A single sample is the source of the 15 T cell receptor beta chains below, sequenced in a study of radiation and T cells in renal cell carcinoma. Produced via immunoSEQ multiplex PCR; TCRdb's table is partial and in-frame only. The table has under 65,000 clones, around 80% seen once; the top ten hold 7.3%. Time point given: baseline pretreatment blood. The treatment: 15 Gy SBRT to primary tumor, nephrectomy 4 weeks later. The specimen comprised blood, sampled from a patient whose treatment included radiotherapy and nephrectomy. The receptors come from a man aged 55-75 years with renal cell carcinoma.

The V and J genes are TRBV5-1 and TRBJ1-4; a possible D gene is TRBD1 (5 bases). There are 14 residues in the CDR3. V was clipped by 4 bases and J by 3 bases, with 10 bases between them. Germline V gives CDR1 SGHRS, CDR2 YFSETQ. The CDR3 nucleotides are TGCGCCAGCAGCCCGGGGCAGGCTAATGAAAAACTGTTTTTT. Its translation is CASSPGQANEKLFF.

The DNA of the CDR3 is TGTGCCAGCAGTATCCAGGGGTCTGGGGCCAACGTCCTGACTTTC. It encodes CASSIQGSGANVLTF. This chain links TRBV6-5 with TRBJ2-6, with D possibly TRBD1 on 6 matching bases. The CDR3 runs to 15 residues. CDR1 is MNHEY, CDR2 SVGAGI, per germline. V was shortened by 5 bases and J by 1 base, with 9 bases between the two germline ends.

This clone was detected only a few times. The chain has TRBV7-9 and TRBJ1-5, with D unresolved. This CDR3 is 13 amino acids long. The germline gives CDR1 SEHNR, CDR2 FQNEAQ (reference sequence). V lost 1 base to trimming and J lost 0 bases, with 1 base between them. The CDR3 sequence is CASSLDSNQPQHF. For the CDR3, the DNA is TGTGCCAGCAGCTTAGATAGCAATCAGCCCCAGCATTTT.

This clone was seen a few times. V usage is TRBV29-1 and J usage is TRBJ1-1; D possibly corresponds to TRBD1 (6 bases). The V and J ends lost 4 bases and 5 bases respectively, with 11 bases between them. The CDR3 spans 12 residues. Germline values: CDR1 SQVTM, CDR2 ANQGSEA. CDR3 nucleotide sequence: TGCAGCGTTGGGTTTACAGGGACTGAAGCTTTCTTT. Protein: CSVGFTGTEAFF.

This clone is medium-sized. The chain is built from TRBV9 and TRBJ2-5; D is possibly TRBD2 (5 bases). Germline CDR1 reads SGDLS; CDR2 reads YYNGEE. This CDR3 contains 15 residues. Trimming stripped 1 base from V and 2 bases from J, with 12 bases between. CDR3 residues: CASSVNGADQETQYF. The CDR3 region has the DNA TGTGCCAGCAGCGTAAACGGAGCGGATCAAGAGACCCAGTACTTC.

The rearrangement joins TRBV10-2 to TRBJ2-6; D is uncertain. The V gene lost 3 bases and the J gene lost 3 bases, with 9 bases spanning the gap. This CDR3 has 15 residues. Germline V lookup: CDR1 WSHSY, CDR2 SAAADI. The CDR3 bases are TGCGCCAGCAGTGAACGTGCAGATGGGGCCAACGTCCTGACTTTC. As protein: CASSERADGANVLTF.

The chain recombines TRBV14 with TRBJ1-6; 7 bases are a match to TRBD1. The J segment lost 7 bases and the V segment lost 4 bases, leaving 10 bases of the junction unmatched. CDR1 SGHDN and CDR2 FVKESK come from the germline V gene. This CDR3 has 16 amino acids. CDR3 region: CASSLRTGSGNSPLHF. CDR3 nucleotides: TGTGCCAGCAGCCTACGGACAGGTTCAGGAAATTCACCCCTCCACTTT.

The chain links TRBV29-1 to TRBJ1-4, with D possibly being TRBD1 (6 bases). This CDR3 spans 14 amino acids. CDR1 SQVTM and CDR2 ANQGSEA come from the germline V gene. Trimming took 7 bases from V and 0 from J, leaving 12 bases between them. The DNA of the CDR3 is TGCAGCGCGATGGACAGCGCAACTAATGAAAAACTGTTTTTT. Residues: CSAMDSATNEKLFF.

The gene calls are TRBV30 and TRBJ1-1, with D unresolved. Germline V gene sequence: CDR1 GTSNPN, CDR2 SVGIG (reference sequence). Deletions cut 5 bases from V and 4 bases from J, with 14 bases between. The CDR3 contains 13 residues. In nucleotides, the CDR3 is TGTGCCTGGGGACGTAGGTGGAGCACTGAAGCTTTCTTT. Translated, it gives CAWGRRWSTEAFF.

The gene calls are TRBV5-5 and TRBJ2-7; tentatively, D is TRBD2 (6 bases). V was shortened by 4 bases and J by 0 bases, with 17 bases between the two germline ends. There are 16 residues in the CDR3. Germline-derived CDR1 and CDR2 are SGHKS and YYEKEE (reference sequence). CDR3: CASSTIGTEVSYEQYF. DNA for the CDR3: TGTGCCAGCAGCACTATTGGGACTGAAGTCTCCTACGAGCAGTACTTC.

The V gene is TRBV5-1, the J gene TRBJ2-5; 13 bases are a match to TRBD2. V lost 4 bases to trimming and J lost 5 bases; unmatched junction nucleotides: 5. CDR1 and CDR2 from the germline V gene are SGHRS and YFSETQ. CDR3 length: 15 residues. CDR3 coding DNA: TGCGCCAGCAGCCTGGGACTAGCGGGACACGAGACCCAGTACTTC. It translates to CASSLGLAGHETQYF.

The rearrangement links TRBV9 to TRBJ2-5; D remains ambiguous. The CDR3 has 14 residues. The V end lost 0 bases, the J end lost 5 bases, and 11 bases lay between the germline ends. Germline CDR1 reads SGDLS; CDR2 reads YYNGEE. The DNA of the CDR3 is TGTGCCAGCAGCGTAGGGGTACCCGGGGAGACCCAGTACTTC. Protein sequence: CASSVGVPGETQYF.

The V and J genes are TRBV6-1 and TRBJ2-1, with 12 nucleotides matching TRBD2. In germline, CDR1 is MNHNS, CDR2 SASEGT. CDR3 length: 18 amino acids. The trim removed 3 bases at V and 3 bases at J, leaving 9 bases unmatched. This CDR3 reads CASSDTRLAGEGYNEQFF. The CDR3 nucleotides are TGTGCCAGCAGTGATACGAGACTAGCGGGAGAAGGCTACAATGAGCAGTTCTTC.

The CDR3 DNA follows: TGTGCCAGCAGTGAGACAGGGTCATACACTGAAGCTTTCTTT. Translation gives CASSETGSYTEAFF. The V and J genes are TRBV6-1 and TRBJ1-1, with 7 bases aligning to TRBD1. This CDR3 has 14 residues. CDR1 and CDR2 (germline): MNHNS, SASEGT. V gave up 3 bases and J gave up 3 bases; unmatched junction bases: 4.

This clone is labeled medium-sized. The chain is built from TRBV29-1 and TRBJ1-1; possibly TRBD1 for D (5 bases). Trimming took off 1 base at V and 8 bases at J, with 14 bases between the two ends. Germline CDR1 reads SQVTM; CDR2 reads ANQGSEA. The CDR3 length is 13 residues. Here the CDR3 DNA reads TGCAGCGTTGAAGGGGGCCCCGGTCGGGAAGCTTTCTTT. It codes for CSVEGGPGREAFF.